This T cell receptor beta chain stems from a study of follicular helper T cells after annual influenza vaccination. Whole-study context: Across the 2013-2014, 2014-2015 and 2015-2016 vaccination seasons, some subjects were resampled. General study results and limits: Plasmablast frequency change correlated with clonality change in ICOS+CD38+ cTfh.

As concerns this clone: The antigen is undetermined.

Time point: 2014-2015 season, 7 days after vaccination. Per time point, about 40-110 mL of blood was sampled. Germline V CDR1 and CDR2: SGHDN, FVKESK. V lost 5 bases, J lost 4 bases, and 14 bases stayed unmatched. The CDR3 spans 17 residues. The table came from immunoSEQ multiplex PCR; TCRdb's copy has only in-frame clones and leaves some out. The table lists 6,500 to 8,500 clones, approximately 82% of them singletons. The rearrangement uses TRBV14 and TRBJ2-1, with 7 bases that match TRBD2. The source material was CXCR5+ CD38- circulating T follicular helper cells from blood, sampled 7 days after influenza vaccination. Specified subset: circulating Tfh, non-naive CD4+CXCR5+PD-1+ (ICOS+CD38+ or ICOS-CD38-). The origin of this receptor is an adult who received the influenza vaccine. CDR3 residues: CASSSFNLAVGYNEQFF. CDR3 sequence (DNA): TGTGCCAGCAGCTCCTTTAACCTAGCGGTTGGGTACAATGAGCAGTTCTTC.